These 17 T cell receptor beta chains originate from one sample sequenced in a study of tumor-infiltrating lymphocytes in primary liver carcinoma. Bulk tissue was left unsorted, and RNA and DNA were co-extracted from 20-30 mg of it. The template, approximately 500 ng total RNA, yielded TCR beta cDNA made with a constant-region primer. It was through three nested multiplex PCR rounds of slightly modified ARM-PCR that TCR beta libraries arose. A C-beta reverse primer was combined with TRBV1-TRBV30 forward primers in the first two PCR rounds, and each round had around 11 cycles. A single record per CDR3 protein comes from TCRdb applying MiXCR to the multiplex PCR reads. The table records 100,000 or so distinct CDR3 sequences, over 55% of them present only once. The specimen sequenced was liver tumor tissue from sampling region 5. Subset described: tumor region T5, tumor centre. Receptor source: a woman aged 60-75 years with primary liver carcinoma and hepatitis B virus infection.

Comments on this clonotype: Because it lacks the conserved phenylalanine or tryptophan at the end, this CDR3 is likely a read error. J is TRBJ2-7 and V is TRBV12-3 or TRBV12-4, with TRBD1 matching over 9 bases. The CDR3 consists of 14 residues. With 8 bases clipped from V and 6 bases from J, the junction kept 11 bases outside the gene matches. The CDR3 is CASDKDRGSREQYY. CDR3 coding DNA: TGTGCCAGCGACAAGGACAGGGGCTCTCGCGAGCAGTACTAC.

As concerns this clonotype: One end of the junction is discordant with germline, which a read error may explain. The rearrangement uses TRBV5-1 and TRBJ2-7; TRBD1 is a possible D gene (5 bases). CDR3 length: 14 amino acids. Germline values: CDR1 SGHRS, CDR2 YFSETQ. The CDR3 DNA sequence: TGCGACAGCAGCTTGGGGCAGTCTCCGCTCGAGCAGTACTTC. It is translated as CDSSLGQSPLEQYF.

The rearrangement joins TRBV30 to TRBJ1-2; 7 bases fit TRBD1. This CDR3 has 17 residues. V shed 8 bases, J shed 1 base, and the junction held 19 bases outside the gene matches. CDR1 is GTSNPN, CDR2 SVGIG, per germline (reference sequence). As DNA, the CDR3 is TGTGCCCGGTTCGGTTTTTCCTCGGGACAGCGTAACTATGGCTACACCTTC. Translated: CARFGFSSGQRNYGYTF.

Comments on this clonotype: With a much larger clone just one base away, this may be a read error. The rearrangement links TRBV5-1 to TRBJ2-5; no clear D gene. Germline CDR1 SGHRS, CDR2 YFSETQ. V was clipped by 2 bases and J by 5 bases, with 19 bases between them. The CDR3 spans 16 residues. DNA of the CDR3: TGCGCCAGCAGCTTAGTCGCGAACAAGGCCGGGGAGACCCAGTACTTC. Translation gives CASSLVANKAGETQYF.

This clonotype was found a few times. The chain carries TRBV28 and TRBJ2-1; D is perhaps TRBD2 (6 bases). This CDR3 comprises 15 residues. Looked up from germline, CDR1 is MDHEN and CDR2 is SYDVKM. Trimming shortened V by 2 bases and J by 6 bases, and 14 bases separated the two germline ends. DNA for the CDR3: TGTGCCAGCAGTTTACCCCGTGGGGAGGTCAATGAGCAGTTCTTC. Its translation is CASSLPRGEVNEQFF.

Regarding this clonotype: An end of the junction does not agree with germline; a read error may underlie this. The rearrangement uses TRBV6-6 and TRBJ1-1; D unclear. The CDR3 consists of 12 residues. CDR1 is MNHNY, CDR2 SVGAGI, per germline (reference sequence). For the CDR3, the DNA is TGTGCCAGCAGTCCCGTGGCCGGTGAAGCTTCCTTT. Residues: CASSPVAGEASF.

This chain uses TRBV11-1 with TRBJ2-1; no firm D call. The CDR3 is made up of 12 amino acids. V gave up 5 bases and J gave up 10 bases, with 12 bases separating them. The V gene's germline CDR1 is SGHAT and CDR2 FQDESV (reference sequence). CDR3 sequence (DNA): TGTGCCAGCAGCCTTGACATAAACGAGCAGTTCTTC. Translating gives CASSLDINEQFF. The full variable domain, rest sourced from reference TRBV11-1 and TRBJ2-1, is EAEVAQSPRYKITEKSQAVAFWCDPISGHATLYWYRQILGQGPELLVQFQDESVVDDSQLPKDRFSAERLKGVDSTLKIQPAELGDSAMYLCASSLDINEQFFGPGTRLTVL.

About this clonotype: Being one base from a much bigger clone, this may be a read error. This chain joins TRBV6-1 and TRBJ1-1; tentatively, D is TRBD1 (5 bases). V gave up 0 bases and J gave up 5 bases, with 16 bases separating them. The CDR3 totals 16 residues. CDR1 and CDR2 from the germline V gene are MNHNS and SASEGT. The CDR3 spells CASSEALRGGDTEAFF. For the CDR3, the DNA is TGTGCCAGCAGTGAAGCCCTAAGGGGCGGGGATACTGAAGCTTTCTTT.

This clonotype was seen more than once but under ten times. Since the CDR3 does not end with the conserved phenylalanine or tryptophan, this likely comes from a read error. The chain uses TRBV29-1 and TRBJ1-4, with D tentatively TRBD1 (5 bases). The CDR3 is 13 amino acids. Germline V lookup: CDR1 SQVTM, CDR2 ANQGSEA. V lost 7 bases and J 14 bases, leaving 23 bases between the germline ends. In nucleotides, the CDR3 is TGCAGCGGGAGGCATCAGGGACCCGGAAGGCTGTTTCTT. The encoded protein is CSGRHQGPGRLFL.

This clonotype was found many times. The rearrangement links TRBV5-4 to TRBJ2-7; possibly TRBD1 for D (6 bases). Trimming cost V 7 bases and J 0 bases, with 17 bases left between them. Germline lookup yields CDR1 SGHNT and CDR2 YYREEE (reference sequence). The CDR3 length is 15 residues. The chain's CDR3 is CASGQRGVLSYEQYF. The CDR3 region has the DNA TGTGCCAGCGGACAGAGAGGGGTTCTCTCCTACGAGCAGTACTTC.

Concerning this clonotype itself: This CDR3 is missing its conserved last phenylalanine or tryptophan, likely due to a read error. The gene calls are TRBV29-1 and TRBJ2-6, with 9 bases identical to TRBD1. Germline V CDR1 and CDR2: SQVTM, ANQGSEA. V was pared by 5 bases and J by 11 bases, with 10 bases of the junction left unmatched. This CDR3 comprises 14 residues. CDR3 bases: TGCAGCGTTAGCCGGGACAGGGAGACCGACGTCCTGACTTAC. As protein: CSVSRDRETDVLTY.

Of note for this clonotype: An end of the junction does not agree with germline; a read error may underlie this. V and J are TRBV29-1 and TRBJ1-1; D is ambiguous. This CDR3 region has 13 residues. CDR1 is SQVTM and CDR2 is ANQGSEA in the germline V gene. The CDR3 spells CCVVFSMNTEAFF. The CDR3, as DNA: TGCTGCGTCGTTTTCTCCATGAACACTGAAGCTTTCTTT.

With regard to this clonotype: A much larger clone lies a single base off, so this may be a read error. The rearrangement joins TRBV5-1 to TRBJ2-2; the D gene is possibly TRBD2 (5 bases). The germline gives CDR1 SGHRS, CDR2 YFSETQ. The CDR3 spans 16 residues. CDR3 sequence reads: CASSALLVAKTVELFF. The CDR3 DNA reads as TGCGCCAGCAGCGCACTACTAGTGGCAAAAACCGTGGAGCTGTTTTTT.

In its sample, this clonotype was seen many times. The chain joins TRBV29-1 to TRBJ2-1; D not certain. This CDR3 is built from 11 residues. V was clipped by 6 bases and J by 10 bases, with 13 bases between them. The germline V gene encodes CDR1 SQVTM and CDR2 ANQGSEA. CDR3 sequence: CSVPTRREQFF. The CDR3 nucleotides read TGCAGCGTACCGACTCGCAGAGAGCAGTTCTTC.

This clonotype was observed at least ten times. This sequence joins TRBV21-1 and TRBJ2-7. TRBV21-1 is classified as a pseudogene. The CDR3 loop spans 16 amino acids. CDR3 region: CASSNRPFEGSYEQYF. CDR3 nucleotides: TGTGCCAGCAGCAATCGGCCTTTTGAGGGCTCCTACGAGCAGTACTTC.

This clonotype was counted a single time. The junction and the germline gene differ at one end; a read error may be behind it. The chain uses TRBV29-1 and TRBJ1-2; D unresolved. The CDR3 is 11 amino acids. Germline-derived CDR1 and CDR2 are SQVTM and ANQGSEA. CDR3 bases: TGCAGCGTACAACAGAACTATGACTACACCTTC. Translated: CSVQQNYDYTF.

A remark on this clonotype: Germline and junction disagree at one end, which may indicate a read error. This chain uses TRBV11-2 with TRBJ2-7; no clear D. This CDR3 is built from 14 residues. Germline V gene sequence: CDR1 SGHAT, CDR2 FQNNGV. The CDR3 loop reads CASSLAVRTYELYF. The CDR3 DNA reads as TGTGCCAGTAGCTTAGCCGTGAGGACCTACGAGCTGTACTTC.